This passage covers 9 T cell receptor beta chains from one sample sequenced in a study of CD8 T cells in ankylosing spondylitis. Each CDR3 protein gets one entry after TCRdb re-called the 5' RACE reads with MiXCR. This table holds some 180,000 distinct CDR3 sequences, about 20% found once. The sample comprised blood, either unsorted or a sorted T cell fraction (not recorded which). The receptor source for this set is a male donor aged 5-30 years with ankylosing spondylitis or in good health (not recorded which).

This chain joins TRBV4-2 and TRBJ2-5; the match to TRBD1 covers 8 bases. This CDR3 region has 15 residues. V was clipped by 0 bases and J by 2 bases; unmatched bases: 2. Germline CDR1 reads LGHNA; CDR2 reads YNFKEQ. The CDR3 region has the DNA TGTGCCAGCAGCCAAGATTACAGGGGGCAAGAGACCCAGTACTTC. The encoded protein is CASSQDYRGQETQYF.

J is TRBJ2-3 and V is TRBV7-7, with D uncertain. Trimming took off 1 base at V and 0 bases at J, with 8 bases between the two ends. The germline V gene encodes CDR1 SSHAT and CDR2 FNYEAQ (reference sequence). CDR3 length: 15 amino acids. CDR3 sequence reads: CASSLGRYSTDTQYF. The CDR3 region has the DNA TGTGCCAGCAGCTTAGGGCGGTATAGCACAGATACGCAGTATTTT.

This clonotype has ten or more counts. CDR3 DNA: TGTGCCAGCAGTTTTTTAGCGGGAGGATTAGATACGCAGTATTTT. Its protein is CASSFLAGGLDTQYF. The chain recombines TRBV12-3 or TRBV12-4 with TRBJ2-3; 10 bases match TRBD2. CDR3 length: 15 residues. J was trimmed by 5 bases and V by 3 bases; bases with no gene match: 5.

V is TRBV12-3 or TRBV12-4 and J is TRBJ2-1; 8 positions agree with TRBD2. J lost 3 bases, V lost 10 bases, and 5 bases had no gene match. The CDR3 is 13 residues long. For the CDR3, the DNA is TGTGCCACCGGACTAGCCAACTACAATGAGCAGTTCTTC. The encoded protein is CATGLANYNEQFF.

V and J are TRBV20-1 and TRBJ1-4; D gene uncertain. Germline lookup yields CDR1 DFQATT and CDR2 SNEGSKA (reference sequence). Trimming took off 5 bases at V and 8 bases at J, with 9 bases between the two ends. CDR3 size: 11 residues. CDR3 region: CSAEKQEKLFF. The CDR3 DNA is TGCAGTGCTGAAAAGCAGGAAAAACTGTTTTTT.

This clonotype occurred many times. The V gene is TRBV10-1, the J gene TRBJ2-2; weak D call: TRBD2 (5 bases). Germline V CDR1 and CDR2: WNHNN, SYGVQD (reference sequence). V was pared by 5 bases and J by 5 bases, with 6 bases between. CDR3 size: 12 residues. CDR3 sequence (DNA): TGCGCCAGCAGTCGGGAAACCGGGGAGCTGTTTTTT. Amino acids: CASSRETGELFF.

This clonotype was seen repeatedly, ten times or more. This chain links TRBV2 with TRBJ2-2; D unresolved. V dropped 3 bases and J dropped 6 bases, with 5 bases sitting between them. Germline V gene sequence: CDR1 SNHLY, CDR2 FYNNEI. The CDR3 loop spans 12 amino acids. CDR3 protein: CASSDRPGELFF. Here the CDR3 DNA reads TGTGCCAGCAGTGACCGGCCCGGGGAGCTGTTTTTT. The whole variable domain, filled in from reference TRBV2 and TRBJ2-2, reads EPEVTQTPSHQVTQMGQEVILRCVPISNHLYFYWYRQILGQKVEFLVSFYNNEISEKSEIFDDQFSVERPDGSNFTLKIRSTKLEDSAMYFCASSDRPGELFFGEGSRLTVL.

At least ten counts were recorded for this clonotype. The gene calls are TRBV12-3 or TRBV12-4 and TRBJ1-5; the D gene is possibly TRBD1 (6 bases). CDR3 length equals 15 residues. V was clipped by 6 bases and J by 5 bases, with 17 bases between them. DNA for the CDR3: TGTGCCAGCAGCCAGGACACAGGGTATGATCAGCCCCAGCATTTT. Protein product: CASSQDTGYDQPQHF.

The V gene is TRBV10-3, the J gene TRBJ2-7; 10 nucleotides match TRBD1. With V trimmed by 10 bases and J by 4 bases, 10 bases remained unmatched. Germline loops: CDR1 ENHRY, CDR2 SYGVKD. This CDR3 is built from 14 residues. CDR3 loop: CATTLGQGVYEQYF. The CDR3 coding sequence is TGTGCCACCACCTTAGGACAGGGGGTTTACGAGCAGTACTTC.